This TCR beta chain was captured in a study of control samples from healthy donors and cancer patients. TCRdb keeps only in-frame clones here, not all; method: immunoSEQ multiplex PCR. The data contain 150,000 to 200,000 clones, more than 85% of them singletons. V shed 4 bases and J shed 6 bases, with 9 bases lying between them. The V gene's germline CDR1 is SQVTM and CDR2 ANQGSEA. This CDR3 region has 12 residues. Sequences were obtained from blood. The chain has TRBV29-1 and TRBJ1-4; D uncertain. This receptor was identified in a woman aged 25 to 39 in good health. The CDR3 DNA follows: TGCAGCGTTGTGTTCGAGGATGAAAAACTGTTTTTT. Translation: CSVVFEDEKLFF.